These T cell receptor beta chains were read from a single sample in a study of blood T cell repertoires in COVID-19. Assay used: immunoSEQ multiplex PCR; TCRdb lists only in-frame clones, some missing. This repertoire shows hundreds of thousands of clones, 84% found once; its top ten account for roughly 4%. The sample taken for sequencing was PBMCs or T cells enriched from blood (not recorded which). The receptors here all came from a man aged 30 to 39 with acute COVID-19. Each CDR3 is given with its conserved first and last residue. D genes are given only for firm matches. Clone size is not always given. Where it is, it says once, few, many or a class for expanded clones.

d_gene: TRBD1; abundance: -; j_gene: TRBJ1-1; v_gene: TRBV10-3; CDR3nt: TGTGCCACTGAACAGGGGACGAACACTGAAGCTTTCTTT; CDR3aa: CATEQGTNTEAFF
d_gene: TRBD1; abundance: -; j_gene: TRBJ1-1; v_gene: TRBV28; CDR3nt: TGTGCCAGCAGCCTCACAGGGGGCAGAGGGGGGACTGAAGCTTTCTTT; CDR3aa: CASSLTGGRGGTEAFF
d_gene: TRBD1; abundance: -; j_gene: TRBJ1-1; v_gene: TRBV5-4; CDR3nt: TGTGCCAGCAGCCCGGACAGGGGAGTCCCTGAAGCTTTCTTT; CDR3aa: CASSPDRGVPEAFF
d_gene: TRBD1; abundance: -; j_gene: TRBJ1-1; v_gene: TRBV12-3/TRBV12-4; CDR3nt: TGTGCCAGCAGCTTGGACAGGTCAAGTGAGGCTTTCTTT; CDR3aa: CASSLDRSSEAFF
d_gene: -; abundance: once; j_gene: TRBJ2-2; v_gene: TRBV30; CDR3nt: TGTGCCTGGAGTGTACCCCAGGCCGGGGAGCTGTTTTTT; CDR3aa: CAWSVPQAGELFF
d_gene: -; abundance: -; j_gene: TRBJ1-5; v_gene: TRBV27; CDR3nt: TGTGCCAGCAGTTTATTAGGCGGGTATCAGCCCCAGCATTTT; CDR3aa: CASSLLGGYQPQHF
d_gene: TRBD2; abundance: -; j_gene: TRBJ2-2; v_gene: TRBV2; CDR3nt: TGTGCCAGCGGAGGCGGGAGAACGAACACCGGGGAGCTGTTTTTT; CDR3aa: CASGGGRTNTGELFF
d_gene: TRBD1; abundance: -; j_gene: TRBJ1-2; v_gene: TRBV29-1; CDR3nt: TGCAGCGTAGGGATCAGGACAGGGGTGGATGGCTACACCTTC; CDR3aa: CSVGIRTGVDGYTF
d_gene: -; abundance: many; j_gene: TRBJ1-5; v_gene: TRBV23-1; CDR3nt: TGCGCCAGCAGTCAATCTGCAGGGGTCAGACAGCCCCAGCATTTT; CDR3aa: CASSQSAGVRQPQHF
d_gene: -; abundance: -; j_gene: TRBJ2-5; v_gene: TRBV18; CDR3nt: TGTGCCAGCTCACTGGGGGCGGCTGGAGAGACCCAGTACTTC; CDR3aa: CASSLGAAGETQYF
d_gene: -; abundance: -; j_gene: TRBJ2-5; v_gene: TRBV14; CDR3nt: TGTGCCAGCAGCCACGGGGAGTGGACAGAGACCCAGTACTTC; CDR3aa: CASSHGEWTETQYF
d_gene: -; abundance: -; j_gene: TRBJ1-3; v_gene: TRBV7-8; CDR3nt: TGTGCCAGCAGCTTGAGAACCTACGGAAACACCATATATTTT; CDR3aa: CASSLRTYGNTIYF
d_gene: -; abundance: -; j_gene: TRBJ2-2; v_gene: TRBV29-1; CDR3nt: TGCAGCGTTGTCCCCAGAAACACCGGGGAGCTGTTTTTT; CDR3aa: CSVVPRNTGELFF
d_gene: -; abundance: -; j_gene: TRBJ2-2; v_gene: TRBV11-3; CDR3nt: TGTGCCAGCAGCTTAGGTCCTAGTAACACCGGGGAGCTGTTTTTT; CDR3aa: CASSLGPSNTGELFF
d_gene: TRBD1; abundance: once; j_gene: TRBJ1-1; v_gene: TRBV19; CDR3nt: TGTGCCAGTAGTGCCGACAGGGGAATGAACACTGAAGCTTTCTTT; CDR3aa: CASSADRGMNTEAFF
d_gene: -; abundance: -; j_gene: TRBJ1-3; v_gene: TRBV2; CDR3nt: TGTGCCAGCAGTCGGGAGGCTACTGGAAACACCATATATTTT; CDR3aa: CASSREATGNTIYF
d_gene: -; abundance: -; j_gene: TRBJ2-5; v_gene: TRBV29-1; CDR3nt: TGCAGCGTTCCCCTTGGTAGCGGCTGGGGGACCCAGTACTTC; CDR3aa: CSVPLGSGWGTQYF
d_gene: -; abundance: -; j_gene: TRBJ1-1; v_gene: TRBV9; CDR3nt: TGTGCCAGCAGCGTAGCTCTGAACACTGAAGCTTTCTTT; CDR3aa: CASSVALNTEAFF
d_gene: -; abundance: -; j_gene: TRBJ1-4; v_gene: TRBV5-1; CDR3nt: TGCGCCAGCAGCACCGGGACTCTAGGAGAAAAACTGTTTTTT; CDR3aa: CASSTGTLGEKLFF
d_gene: TRBD2; abundance: -; j_gene: TRBJ2-1; v_gene: TRBV7-2; CDR3nt: TGTGCCAGCAGCTTTACTAGCGGGGGGGCCTACAATGAGCAGTTCTTC; CDR3aa: CASSFTSGGAYNEQFF
d_gene: TRBD1; abundance: few; j_gene: TRBJ1-5; v_gene: TRBV28; CDR3nt: TGTGCCAGCGAACAGGGGAGGCAGCCCCAGCATTTT; CDR3aa: CASEQGRQPQHF
d_gene: -; abundance: -; j_gene: TRBJ1-2; v_gene: TRBV20-1; CDR3nt: TGCAGTGCTAGTCGTGAGGGGGTGGGTGGCTACACCTTC; CDR3aa: CSASREGVGGYTF
d_gene: TRBD1; abundance: -; j_gene: TRBJ2-1; v_gene: TRBV5-4; CDR3nt: TGTGCCAGCAGGACAGCCGGGACAGGGGGCGCGGGGTATGAGCAGTTCTTC; CDR3aa: CASRTAGTGGAGYEQFF
d_gene: TRBD1; abundance: few; j_gene: TRBJ2-3; v_gene: TRBV12-3/TRBV12-4; CDR3nt: TGTGCCAGCAGTGTTGGACAGGGGACGCAGTATTTT; CDR3aa: CASSVGQGTQYF
d_gene: -; abundance: -; j_gene: TRBJ1-2; v_gene: TRBV6-2/TRBV6-3; CDR3nt: TGTGCCAGCAGTCGGGGAGGAGTATTCGGATATGGCTACACCTTC; CDR3aa: CASSRGGVFGYGYTF
d_gene: -; abundance: -; j_gene: TRBJ2-2; v_gene: TRBV7-2; CDR3nt: TGTGCCAGCAGCTTAAACAGGTTCGCCGGGGAGCTGTTTTTT; CDR3aa: CASSLNRFAGELFF
d_gene: -; abundance: -; j_gene: TRBJ1-1; v_gene: TRBV12-3/TRBV12-4; CDR3nt: TGTGCCAGCAGTTTATCTGGGGCCACTGAAGCTTTCTTT; CDR3aa: CASSLSGATEAFF
d_gene: -; abundance: -; j_gene: TRBJ2-1; v_gene: TRBV5-1; CDR3nt: TGTGCCAGCAGCGGCGGGACAGCCTACAATGAGCAGTTCTTC; CDR3aa: CASSGGTAYNEQFF
d_gene: TRBD1; abundance: -; j_gene: TRBJ1-6; v_gene: TRBV14; CDR3nt: TGTGCCAGCAGCCAACGATCCGGGACAGTCTATAATTCACCCCTCCACTTT; CDR3aa: CASSQRSGTVYNSPLHF
d_gene: -; abundance: -; j_gene: TRBJ1-2; v_gene: TRBV28; CDR3nt: TGTGCCAGCAGTTTATTATCGGGAGCTAACTATGGCTACACCTTC; CDR3aa: CASSLLSGANYGYTF
d_gene: TRBD1; abundance: -; j_gene: TRBJ1-6; v_gene: TRBV27; CDR3nt: TGTGCCAGCAGAAGGGGGACAGCCACCTATAATTCACCCCTCCACTTT; CDR3aa: CASRRGTATYNSPLHF
d_gene: -; abundance: few; j_gene: TRBJ1-1; v_gene: TRBV25-1; CDR3nt: TGTGCCAGCAGTGCCCGGAGTCCGAACACTGAAGCTTTCTTT; CDR3aa: CASSARSPNTEAFF
d_gene: TRBD2; abundance: once; j_gene: TRBJ2-3; v_gene: TRBV6-2/TRBV6-3; CDR3nt: TGTGCCAGCAGTGGCCCGACTAGCGGGAGGGCCTGGGGGCAAGATACGCAGTATTTT; CDR3aa: CASSGPTSGRAWGQDTQYF
d_gene: -; abundance: few; j_gene: TRBJ2-3; v_gene: TRBV7-2; CDR3nt: TGTGCCAGCAGCTTAGATGGCGGGAATCCAGATACGCAGTATTTT; CDR3aa: CASSLDGGNPDTQYF
d_gene: -; abundance: few; j_gene: TRBJ2-5; v_gene: TRBV9; CDR3nt: TGTGCCAGCAGCGTCACTAGTCTCGGGGAGACCCAGTACTTC; CDR3aa: CASSVTSLGETQYF
d_gene: TRBD2; abundance: once; j_gene: TRBJ2-3; v_gene: TRBV5-6; CDR3nt: TGTGCCAGCAGAGGCATTCTAGCGGGGGACACAGATACGCAGTATTTT; CDR3aa: CASRGILAGDTDTQYF
d_gene: TRBD2; abundance: -; j_gene: TRBJ2-3; v_gene: TRBV19; CDR3nt: TGTGCCAGTAGGCGCCCAGGAAGCGGGGACACAGATACGCAGTATTTT; CDR3aa: CASRRPGSGDTDTQYF
d_gene: -; abundance: -; j_gene: TRBJ1-1; v_gene: TRBV11-2; CDR3nt: TGTGCCAGCAGCCGGCCAGGTATGGTCACTGAAGCTTTCTTT; CDR3aa: CASSRPGMVTEAFF
d_gene: -; abundance: few; j_gene: TRBJ1-2; v_gene: TRBV7-9; CDR3nt: TGTGCCAGCAGCTTAGCAAGTTCGGGGGAAACTAACTATGGCTACACCTTC; CDR3aa: CASSLASSGETNYGYTF
d_gene: -; abundance: -; j_gene: TRBJ2-1; v_gene: TRBV12-2; CDR3nt: TGTGCAAGTCTCTCCACTCGAGGTGAGCAGTTCTTC; CDR3aa: CASLSTRGEQFF
d_gene: -; abundance: -; j_gene: TRBJ2-1; v_gene: TRBV9; CDR3nt: TGTGCCAGCAGCTCCTTGGGCCTCGACAATGAGCAGTTCTTC; CDR3aa: CASSSLGLDNEQFF
d_gene: -; abundance: few; j_gene: TRBJ2-1; v_gene: TRBV2; CDR3nt: TGTGCCAGTTCATACACGGACAGCCACAATGAGCAGTTCTTC; CDR3aa: CASSYTDSHNEQFF
d_gene: TRBD1; abundance: once; j_gene: TRBJ1-2; v_gene: TRBV6-5; CDR3nt: TGTGCCAGCAGTCGGGACAGGGTACGCGACTATGGCTACACCTTC; CDR3aa: CASSRDRVRDYGYTF
d_gene: -; abundance: -; j_gene: TRBJ1-4; v_gene: TRBV4-1; CDR3nt: TGCGCCAGCAGCCAAGTTTCGGGACAAGTTAATGAAAAACTGTTTTTT; CDR3aa: CASSQVSGQVNEKLFF
d_gene: TRBD1; abundance: -; j_gene: TRBJ2-1; v_gene: TRBV15; CDR3nt: TGTGCCACCAGCCCGGTAATCCGGGACAGGGCGTACAATGAGCAGTTCTTC; CDR3aa: CATSPVIRDRAYNEQFF
d_gene: TRBD2; abundance: -; j_gene: TRBJ2-5; v_gene: TRBV25-1; CDR3nt: TGTGCCAGCTCGACAGCGGGAGGCTCGGGGACCCAGTACTTC; CDR3aa: CASSTAGGSGTQYF
d_gene: TRBD1; abundance: -; j_gene: TRBJ1-2; v_gene: TRBV28; CDR3nt: TGTGCCAGCAGTACTCGACGGGACAGGGGAGGGGGCTACACCTTC; CDR3aa: CASSTRRDRGGGYTF
d_gene: TRBD2; abundance: -; j_gene: TRBJ2-3; v_gene: TRBV9; CDR3nt: TGTGCCAGCAACCTAGCGGTGAGCACAGATACGCAGTATTTT; CDR3aa: CASNLAVSTDTQYF
d_gene: TRBD1; abundance: -; j_gene: TRBJ1-5; v_gene: TRBV6-2/TRBV6-3; CDR3nt: TGTGCCAGCAGCTTCCTGGACAGGTATCAGCCCCAGCATTTT; CDR3aa: CASSFLDRYQPQHF
d_gene: TRBD2; abundance: -; j_gene: TRBJ2-5; v_gene: TRBV6-6; CDR3nt: TGTGCCAGCTGGGAGGGGACTAGCGTCCGGACCCAGTACTTC; CDR3aa: CASWEGTSVRTQYF
d_gene: -; abundance: -; j_gene: TRBJ1-1; v_gene: TRBV19; CDR3nt: TGTGCCAGTAGTATCGGTGCTGAAGCTTTCTTT; CDR3aa: CASSIGAEAFF